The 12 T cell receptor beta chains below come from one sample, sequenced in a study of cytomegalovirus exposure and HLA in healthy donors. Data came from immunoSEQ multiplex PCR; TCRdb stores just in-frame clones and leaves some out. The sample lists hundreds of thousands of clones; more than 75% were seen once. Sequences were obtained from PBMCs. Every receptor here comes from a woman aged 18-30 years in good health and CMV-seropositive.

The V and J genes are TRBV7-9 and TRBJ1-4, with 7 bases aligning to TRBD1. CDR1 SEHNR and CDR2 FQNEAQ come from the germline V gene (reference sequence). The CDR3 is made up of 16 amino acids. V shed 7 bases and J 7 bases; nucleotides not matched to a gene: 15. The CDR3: CASTGGGAGNSEKLFF. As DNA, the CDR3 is TGTGCCAGCACCGGAGGGGGCGCGGGGAACAGTGAAAAACTGTTTTTT. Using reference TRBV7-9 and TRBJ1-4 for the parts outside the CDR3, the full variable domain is DTGVSQNPRHKITKRGQNVTFRCDPISEHNRLYWYRQTLGQGPEFLTYFQNEAQLEKSRLLSDRFSAERPKGSFSTLEIQRTEQGDSAMYLCASTGGGAGNSEKLFFGSGTQLSVL.

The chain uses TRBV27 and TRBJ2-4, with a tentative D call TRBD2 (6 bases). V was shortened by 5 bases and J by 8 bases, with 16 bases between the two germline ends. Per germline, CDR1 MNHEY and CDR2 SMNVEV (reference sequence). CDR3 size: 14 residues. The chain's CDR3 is CASSIRLGRYIQYF. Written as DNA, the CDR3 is TGTGCCAGCAGTATACGACTAGGTAGGTACATTCAGTACTTC.

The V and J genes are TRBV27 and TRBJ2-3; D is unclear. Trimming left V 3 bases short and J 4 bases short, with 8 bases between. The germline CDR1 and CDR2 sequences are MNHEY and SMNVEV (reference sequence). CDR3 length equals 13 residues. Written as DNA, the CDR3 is TGTGCCAGCAGTTTGGGCAGAGCAGATACGCAGTATTTT. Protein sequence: CASSLGRADTQYF.

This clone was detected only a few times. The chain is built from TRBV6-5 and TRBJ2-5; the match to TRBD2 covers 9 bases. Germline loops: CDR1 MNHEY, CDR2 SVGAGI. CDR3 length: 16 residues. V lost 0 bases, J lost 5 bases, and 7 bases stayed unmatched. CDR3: CASSYSGTSPPETQYF. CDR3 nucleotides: TGTGCCAGCAGTTACTCTGGGACTAGCCCTCCGGAGACCCAGTACTTC.

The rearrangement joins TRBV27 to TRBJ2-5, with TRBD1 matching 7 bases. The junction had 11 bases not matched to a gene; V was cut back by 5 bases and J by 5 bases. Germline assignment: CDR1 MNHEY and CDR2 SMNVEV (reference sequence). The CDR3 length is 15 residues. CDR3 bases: TGTGCCAGCAGTCCACGTCAAGGGGGCCTTGAGACCCAGTACTTC. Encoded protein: CASSPRQGGLETQYF.

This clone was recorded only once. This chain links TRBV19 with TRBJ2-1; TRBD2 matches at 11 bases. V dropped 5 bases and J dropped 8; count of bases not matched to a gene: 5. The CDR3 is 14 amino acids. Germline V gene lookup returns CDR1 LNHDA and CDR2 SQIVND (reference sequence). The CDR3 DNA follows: TGTGCCAGTAGTCTTACTAGCGGGAGCTATGAGCAGTTCTTC. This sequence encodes CASSLTSGSYEQFF.

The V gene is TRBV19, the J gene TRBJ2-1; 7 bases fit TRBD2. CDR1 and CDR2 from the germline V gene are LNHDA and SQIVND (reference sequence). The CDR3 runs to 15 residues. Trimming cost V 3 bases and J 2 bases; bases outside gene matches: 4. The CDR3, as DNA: TGTGCCAGTAGTATCCCTAGCGGAGCCTACAATGAGCAGTTCTTC. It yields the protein CASSIPSGAYNEQFF.

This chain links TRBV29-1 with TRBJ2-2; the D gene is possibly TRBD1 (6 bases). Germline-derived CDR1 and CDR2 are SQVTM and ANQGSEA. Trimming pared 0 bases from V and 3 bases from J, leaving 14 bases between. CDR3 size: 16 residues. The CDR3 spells CSVEDKQGVDTGELFF. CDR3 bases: TGCAGCGTTGAAGATAAACAGGGTGTCGACACCGGGGAGCTGTTTTTT.

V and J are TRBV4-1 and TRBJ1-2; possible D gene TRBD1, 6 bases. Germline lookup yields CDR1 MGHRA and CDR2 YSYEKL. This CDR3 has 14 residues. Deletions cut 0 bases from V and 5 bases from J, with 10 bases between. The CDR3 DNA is TGCGCCAGCAGCCAAGAGGGGGCAGGGTATGGCTACACCTTC. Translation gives CASSQEGAGYGYTF.

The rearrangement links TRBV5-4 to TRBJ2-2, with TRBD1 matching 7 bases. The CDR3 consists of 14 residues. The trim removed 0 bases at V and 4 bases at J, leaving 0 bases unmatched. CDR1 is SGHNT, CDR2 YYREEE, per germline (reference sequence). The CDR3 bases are TGTGCCAGCAGCTTGGCAGGGGGCACCGGGGAGCTGTTTTTT. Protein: CASSLAGGTGELFF.

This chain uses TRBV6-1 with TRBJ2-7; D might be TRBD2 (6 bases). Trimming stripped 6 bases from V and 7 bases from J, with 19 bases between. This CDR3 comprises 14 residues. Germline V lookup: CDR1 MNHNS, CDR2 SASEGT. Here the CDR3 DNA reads TGTGCCAGCAGGACCGGGACTCGTCAGGGAGAGCAGTACTTC. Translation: CASRTGTRQGEQYF.

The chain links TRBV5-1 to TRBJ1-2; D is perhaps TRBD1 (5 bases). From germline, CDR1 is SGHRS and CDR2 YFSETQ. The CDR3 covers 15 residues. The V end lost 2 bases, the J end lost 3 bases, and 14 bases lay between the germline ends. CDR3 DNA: TGCGCCAGCAGCTTCGGACGGCTAGGGGACTATGGCTACACCTTC. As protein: CASSFGRLGDYGYTF.